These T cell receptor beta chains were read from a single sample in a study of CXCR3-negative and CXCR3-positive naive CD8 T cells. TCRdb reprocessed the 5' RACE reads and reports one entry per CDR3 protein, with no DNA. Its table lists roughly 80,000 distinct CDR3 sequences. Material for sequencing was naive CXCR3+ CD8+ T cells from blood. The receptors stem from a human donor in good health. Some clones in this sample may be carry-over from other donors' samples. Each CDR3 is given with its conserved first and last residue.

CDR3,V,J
CASSVTGGYEQFF,TRBV5-1,TRBJ2-1
CASSLGNYGYTF,TRBV7-9,TRBJ1-2
CASSLWGWEQYF,TRBV7-2,TRBJ2-7
CASSLVAAGGQGNEQFF,TRBV28,TRBJ2-1
CSALGGTGLSYEQYF,TRBV29-1,TRBJ2-7
CASTQEGLYTEQFF,TRBV5-1,TRBJ2-1
CAGSSRTGALSEAFF,TRBV11-2,TRBJ1-1
CASSPSLNGDLNYGYTF,TRBV28,TRBJ1-2
CASSDDREINEQFF,TRBV2,TRBJ2-1
CSARGWTSETQYF,TRBV20-1,TRBJ2-5
CASSQDESRRNERFF,TRBV4-2,TRBJ2-1
CASSLAPPASGATGELFF,TRBV7-2,TRBJ2-2
CASRPPGQYSYEQYF,TRBV6-2/TRBV6-3,TRBJ2-7
CSVPDREETQYF,TRBV29-1,TRBJ2-5
CASSYSWGDNEQFF,TRBV6-5,TRBJ2-1
CASSPGQGLTEAFF,TRBV12-3/TRBV12-4,TRBJ1-1
CASSQEYRGPYEQYF,TRBV4-1,TRBJ2-7
CASRTSPGGGYTF,TRBV19,TRBJ1-2
CASSSPVIRDAGQPQHF,TRBV12-3/TRBV12-4,TRBJ1-5
CASSLAAPPGEKLFF,TRBV7-2,TRBJ1-4
CASSLSPRGGGTYNEQFF,TRBV7-6,TRBJ2-1
CASSLQPAPGLAGGNIQYF,TRBV7-6,TRBJ2-4
CSVNRQGRTDTQYF,TRBV29-1,TRBJ2-3
CSARSLLGASNEAFF,TRBV20-1,TRBJ1-1
CSARDWPGRSYEQYF,TRBV20-1,TRBJ2-7
CASSQDPGHQETQYF,TRBV4-1,TRBJ2-5
CASSLRRPTDTQYF,TRBV5-1,TRBJ2-3